The 26 T cell receptor beta chains presented below share a single source sample, sequenced in a study of blood T cell repertoires in COVID-19 (dated by TCRdb to the early 2020s). Receptor libraries were prepared by the immunoSEQ multiplex PCR assay. The immuneACCESS repertoire file appears here via TCRdb, limited to in-frame rearrangements. These files lack a portion of the clones; in checked studies, under half of the deficit traces to unresolved V genes, and the cause of the others is not known. The sample table records about 210,000 clones; approximately 78% of these occur just once. The ten largest clones take up over 9.5% of the sample. Sequencing was carried out using peripheral blood. These receptors were collected from a woman aged 40 to 50 with acute or convalescent COVID-19.

The chain joins TRBV2 to TRBJ1-5, with 10 bases lining up with TRBD1. Germline CDR1 reads SNHLY; CDR2 reads FYNNEI. Trimming took 6 bases from V and 0 from J; bases not matched to a gene: 8. This CDR3 spans 17 amino acids. The CDR3 nucleotides read TGTGCCAGCAGGAGGGACAGGGGCGAGTATAGCAATCAGCCCCAGCATTTT. It encodes CASRRDRGEYSNQPQHF.

CDR3 sequence: CSVADRGRVGYGYTF. The CDR3 nucleotides read TGCAGCGTCGCGGACAGGGGGCGTGTTGGCTATGGCTACACCTTC. The chain joins TRBV29-1 to TRBJ1-2; 11 nucleotides line up with TRBD1. V lost 6 bases to trimming and J lost 4 bases; unmatched junction nucleotides: 10. This CDR3 spans 15 amino acids. CDR1 is SQVTM, CDR2 ANQGSEA, per germline.

The chain employs TRBV7-9 and TRBJ2-1, with a weak D call TRBD2 (7 bases). This CDR3 comprises 15 residues. In germline, CDR1 is SEHNR, CDR2 FQNEAQ (reference sequence). Deletions cut 7 bases from V and 6 bases from J, with 19 bases between. CDR3 protein: CASNPSGTFVNEQFF. The DNA for the CDR3 is TGTGCCAGCAACCCAAGCGGGACATTTGTCAATGAGCAGTTCTTC.

J is TRBJ2-3 and V is TRBV5-1; 8 bases map to TRBD1. The V gene's germline CDR1 is SGHRS and CDR2 YFSETQ. This CDR3 region has 16 residues. Trimming cost V 3 bases and J 1 base; bases outside gene matches: 7. CDR3 region: CASSSGQVVGTDTQYF. The CDR3 nucleotides are TGCGCCAGCAGCTCGGGACAGGTGGTGGGCACAGATACGCAGTATTTT. Complete variable domain (other parts from reference TRBV5-1 and TRBJ2-3): KAGVTQTPRYLIKTRGQQVTLSCSPISGHRSVSWYQQTPGQGLQFLFEYFSETQRNKGNFPGRFSGRQFSNSRSEMNVSTLELGDSALYLCASSSGQVVGTDTQYFGPGTRLTVL.

The V and J genes are TRBV27 and TRBJ2-3, with D tentatively TRBD2 (6 bases). The CDR3 runs to 15 residues. Germline loops: CDR1 MNHEY, CDR2 SMNVEV (reference sequence). V was trimmed by 4 bases and J by 1 base, leaving 12 bases between them. DNA for the CDR3: TGTGCCAGCAGTTCGCTAGCGTTCGGCACAGATACGCAGTATTTT. This codes for CASSSLAFGTDTQYF.

The V and J genes are TRBV2 and TRBJ2-3; tentative D call: TRBD2 (6 bases). Looked up from germline, CDR1 is SNHLY and CDR2 is FYNNEI. V lost 2 bases, J lost 5 bases, and 20 bases lay in between. The CDR3 has 17 residues. CDR3 residues: CASSEKGPQPGGDTQYF. The DNA for the CDR3 is TGTGCCAGCAGTGAAAAGGGGCCTCAACCCGGGGGAGATACGCAGTATTTT.

This rearrangement joins TRBV27 to TRBJ2-3; D possibly corresponds to TRBD2 (6 bases). The V gene's germline CDR1 is MNHEY and CDR2 SMNVEV (reference sequence). Trimming pared 2 bases from V and 3 bases from J, leaving 12 bases between. This CDR3 is 15 amino acids long. In DNA, the CDR3 is TGTGCCAGCAGTTTACGGACTACCCTAACAGATACGCAGTATTTT. Amino acids: CASSLRTTLTDTQYF.

This clone has a single count. The chain couples TRBV19 to TRBJ2-3, with a possible D match to TRBD1 (5 bases). Germline assignment: CDR1 LNHDA and CDR2 SQIVND (reference sequence). Deletions cut 2 bases from V and 2 bases from J, with 23 bases between. The CDR3 covers 19 residues. The CDR3 DNA reads TGTGCCAGTAGTATAAGGGGCACCCTCGGTCGACCGTACACAGATACGCAGTATTTT. Translating it yields CASSIRGTLGRPYTDTQYF.

The V and J genes are TRBV3-1 (or the pseudogene TRBV3-2) and TRBJ2-7; perhaps TRBD2 as D (7 bases). This CDR3 has 16 residues. Germline V CDR1 and CDR2: LGHDT, YNNKEL (reference sequence). V was clipped by 2 bases and J by 6 bases, with 20 bases between them. CDR3 DNA sequence: TGTGCCAGCAGCCAATCGTGGCGGGGGCCCTTTCTCGAGCAGTACTTC. It is translated as CASSQSWRGPFLEQYF.

This clone was counted between two and nine times. V is TRBV24-1 and J is TRBJ2-1; 12 bases match TRBD2. Trimming cost V 4 bases and J 2 bases; bases outside gene matches: 2. Germline V lookup: CDR1 KGHDR, CDR2 SFDVKD. The CDR3 length is 16 residues. CDR3 sequence reads: CATSDPSGRAYNEQFF. CDR3 sequence (DNA): TGTGCCACCAGTGACCCTAGCGGGAGGGCCTACAATGAGCAGTTCTTC.

The rearrangement joins TRBV6-6 to TRBJ2-1; 10 bases align to TRBD2. Germline V lookup: CDR1 MNHNY, CDR2 SVGAGI (reference sequence). CDR3 length equals 17 residues. Trimming cost V 5 bases and J 6 bases; bases outside gene matches: 13. CDR3 in amino acids: CASSPGQGSGRTNEQFF. Here the CDR3 DNA reads TGTGCCAGCAGTCCCGGACAAGGTAGCGGGAGGACCAATGAGCAGTTCTTC.

The V call is TRBV25-1, the J call TRBJ2-3; D might be TRBD2 (6 bases). The CDR3 spans 14 residues. Germline V gene lookup returns CDR1 MGHDK and CDR2 SYGVNS. Trimming cost V 9 bases and J 2 bases, with 15 bases left between them. For the CDR3, the DNA is TGTGCCAGTCTGGGAGGAGGTACCACAGATACGCAGTATTTT. It codes for CASLGGGTTDTQYF.

The rearrangement links TRBV9 to TRBJ1-4; D is possibly TRBD1 (6 bases). This CDR3 comprises 15 residues. Germline CDR1 reads SGDLS; CDR2 reads YYNGEE. V lost 4 bases to trimming and J lost 3 bases, with 13 bases between them. This CDR3 is CASSFGDTPNEKLFF. Written as DNA, the CDR3 is TGTGCCAGCAGCTTCGGGGACACGCCTAATGAAAAACTGTTTTTT.

Remarks on this clone: The junction departs from germline at one end; a sequencing error may be responsible. V and J are TRBV11-2 and TRBJ2-7; 10 bases are a match to TRBD1. Germline V gene lookup returns CDR1 SGHAT and CDR2 FQNNGV. This CDR3 is built from 13 residues. The CDR3 nucleotides read TGTGCCAGCACCAATGGACAGGGGGTAGCGAGAGTCTGG. Encoded protein: CASTNGQGVARVW.

The chain has TRBV14 and TRBJ2-1; D is perhaps TRBD1 (5 bases). Between the trimmed V and J ends, which lost 3 bases and 8 bases, there was a span of 14 bases. From germline, CDR1 is SGHDN and CDR2 FVKESK. This CDR3 region has 14 residues. The CDR3 bases are TGTGCCAGCAGCCAGTTGGGGCAACCCCATGAGCAGTTCTTC. Its protein product is CASSQLGQPHEQFF.

This chain uses TRBV6-4 with TRBJ2-1, with 9 bases identical to TRBD2. The ends lost 0 bases at V and 4 bases at J; junction bases unmatched: 10. Germline V CDR1 and CDR2: MRHNA, SNTAGT. CDR3 length: 18 amino acids. The CDR3, as DNA: TGTGCCAGCAGTGACTCGAGTCGGGCTAGCGGGATATACAATGAGCAGTTCTTC. Its translation: CASSDSSRASGIYNEQFF.

This clone was counted a few times. CDR3 sequence reads: CASSQDPPGLVGNEQFF. The CDR3 nucleotides read TGCGCCAGCAGCCAAGATCCCCCGGGACTAGTAGGCAATGAGCAGTTCTTC. The chain combines TRBV4-3 with TRBJ2-1, with TRBD2 matching 8 bases. This CDR3 spans 17 amino acids. The germline V gene encodes CDR1 LGHNA and CDR2 YSLEER. With 0 bases clipped from V and 6 bases from J, the junction kept 10 bases outside the gene matches.

This clone was recorded only once. The V and J genes are TRBV30 and TRBJ1-6; 7 bases map to TRBD1. Looked up from germline, CDR1 is GTSNPN and CDR2 is SVGIG (reference sequence). The V gene end was trimmed by 3 bases and the J gene end by 8 bases; junction bases not matched to a gene: 4. There are 13 residues in the CDR3. DNA of the CDR3: TGTGCCTGGAGCAAAACAGGGGATTCACCCCTCCACTTT. Amino acid sequence: CAWSKTGDSPLHF.

V and J are TRBV11-2 and TRBJ1-1, with D perhaps matching TRBD1 (5 bases). The CDR3 has 18 amino acids. Germline V gene data show CDR1 as SGHAT and CDR2 as FQNNGV. Deletions cut 1 base from V and 1 base from J, with 19 bases between. The CDR3 is CASSLGRFWGYRNTEAFF. The CDR3 coding sequence is TGTGCCAGCAGCTTAGGTCGCTTTTGGGGCTATAGGAACACTGAAGCTTTCTTT. Combining the CDR3 with reference TRBV11-2 and TRBJ1-1 gives the whole variable domain EAGVAQSPRYKIIEKRQSVAFWCNPISGHATLYWYQQILGQGPKLLIQFQNNGVVDDSQLPKDRFSAERLKGVDSTLKIQPAKLEDSAVYLCASSLGRFWGYRNTEAFFGQGTRLTVV.

The gene calls are TRBV21-1 and TRBJ2-7; the D segment call TRBD2 is taken from the table without a DNA check. TRBV21-1 is flagged as a pseudogene. This CDR3 has 14 amino acids. CDR3 nucleotide sequence: TGTGCCAGCAGCAAAATTCTGAGCTCCTACGAGCAGTACTTC. It encodes CASSKILSSYEQYF.

The chain combines TRBV11-3 with TRBJ2-1; a weak D match, TRBD2 (6 bases). V lost 0 bases, J lost 5 bases, and 14 bases lay in between. Germline CDR1 and CDR2: SGHNT and YENEEA. CDR3 length equals 16 residues. The CDR3 nucleotides read TGTGCCAGCAGCTTAGAAGACCCCTGGGGGGACAATGAGCAGTTCTTC. Amino acids: CASSLEDPWGDNEQFF.

The rearrangement links TRBV27 to TRBJ1-1; possibly TRBD1 for D (5 bases). The CDR3 is 13 amino acids. The ends were cut back, 2 bases at V and 4 bases at J, with 8 bases in the middle. Germline-derived CDR1 and CDR2 are MNHEY and SMNVEV (reference sequence). CDR3 coding DNA: TGTGCCAGCAGTTTACAGGGTGGCACTGAAGCTTTCTTT. Its translation: CASSLQGGTEAFF.

With regard to this clone: This specimen includes other DNA sequences encoding the same CDR3. V usage is TRBV19 and J usage is TRBJ2-7; D might be TRBD1 (5 bases). The germline gives CDR1 LNHDA, CDR2 SQIVND (reference sequence). This CDR3 has 13 amino acids. V lost 3 bases, J lost 0 bases, and 6 bases lay in between. CDR3 in amino acids: CASSIDSSYEQYF. DNA of the CDR3: TGTGCCAGTAGTATCGACAGCTCCTACGAGCAGTACTTC.

This chain connects TRBV7-9 to TRBJ2-1, with 10 bases lining up with TRBD1. Germline values: CDR1 SEHNR, CDR2 FQNEAQ (reference sequence). This CDR3 has 15 amino acids. Trimming removed 5 bases from V and 5 bases from J; junction bases left unmatched: 6. The CDR3 DNA sequence: TGTGCCAGCAGCGCGACAGGGGGCGGCCACAATGAGCAGTTCTTC. As protein: CASSATGGGHNEQFF.

This chain joins TRBV19 and TRBJ2-7, with D unresolved. Trimming shortened V by 4 bases and J by 4 bases, and 17 bases separated the two germline ends. CDR1 is LNHDA, CDR2 SQIVND, per germline (reference sequence). The CDR3 extends over 15 amino acids. The CDR3 bases are TGTGCCAGTAGTACCCGACACTCAACTCTTTACGAGCAGTACTTC. It is translated as CASSTRHSTLYEQYF.

The rearrangement links TRBV29-1 to TRBJ2-7; 7 bases map to TRBD2. The CDR3 totals 12 residues. The germline V gene has CDR1 SQVTM and CDR2 ANQGSEA. The J segment lost 2 bases and the V segment lost 4 bases, leaving 2 bases of the junction unmatched. The CDR3 here is CSVVSGPYEQYF. The CDR3 nucleotides read TGCAGCGTTGTTAGCGGGCCCTACGAGCAGTACTTC.